This T cell receptor (beta chain) was captured by sequencing in a study of blood T cells in healthy people across ages. Study as a whole: Roughly one uniquely barcoded beta molecule per two T cells was captured. Points from the study as a whole: Per million T cells, TCR beta diversity dropped roughly linearly as age increased.

Note on this clonotype: The antigen is unknown.

Trimming stripped 1 base from V and 4 bases from J, with 16 bases between. Germline V lookup: CDR1 LGHDT, CDR2 YNNKEL (reference sequence). The CDR3 spans 16 residues. Researchers collected roughly 9.8 milliliters of peripheral blood from every single donor. Primers used in a second PCR of about 6 to 11 cycles were a sample-barcoded 5' primer and a J-beta primer mix. TCRdb re-called the 5' RACE reads with MiXCR, one entry per CDR3 protein. The data show approximately 730,000 distinct CDR3 sequences, roughly 43% seen once. The sequencing sample was made of blood. J is TRBJ2-5 and V is TRBV3-1; D is unclear. The receptor was isolated from a woman aged 60-75 years in good health. The CDR3 DNA is TGTGCCAGCAGCCAAGGAGTAGCCCCATTGTCAGAGACCCAGTACTTC. This sequence encodes CASSQGVAPLSETQYF.